This section outlines one TCR beta chain sequence together with its context. What it recognizes is unknown. The data stem from a study of beta chain features in type 1 diabetes. Findings and limits, study-wide: Patients and controls would be equally affected if PCR favored shorter templates. Moderate but significant shortening of TCRB CDR3s was recorded in all four CD4+ subsets from Type 1 diabetes patients.

The isolated RNA, all of it, was reverse transcribed, so expressed TCRB transcripts were what got sequenced. Some clones are missing from TCRdb's copy, which holds only in-frame ones; the method was immunoSEQ multiplex PCR. The data hold roughly 260,000 clones, with 20% observed a single time. Sequenced: naive CD4+ T cells from blood. This receptor was identified in a woman aged 40 to 50 with type 1 diabetes.

CDR3 amino acids: CASSSRDRAAGYTF. The DNA of the CDR3 is TGTGCCAGCAGCTCTAGGGACAGGGCGGCGGGCTACACCTTC. The V call is TRBV5-4, the J call TRBJ1-2, with 9 bases lining up with TRBD1. There are 14 residues in the CDR3. V lost 3 bases, J lost 8 bases, and 8 bases stayed unmatched. Germline CDR1 SGHNT, CDR2 YYREEE (reference sequence).